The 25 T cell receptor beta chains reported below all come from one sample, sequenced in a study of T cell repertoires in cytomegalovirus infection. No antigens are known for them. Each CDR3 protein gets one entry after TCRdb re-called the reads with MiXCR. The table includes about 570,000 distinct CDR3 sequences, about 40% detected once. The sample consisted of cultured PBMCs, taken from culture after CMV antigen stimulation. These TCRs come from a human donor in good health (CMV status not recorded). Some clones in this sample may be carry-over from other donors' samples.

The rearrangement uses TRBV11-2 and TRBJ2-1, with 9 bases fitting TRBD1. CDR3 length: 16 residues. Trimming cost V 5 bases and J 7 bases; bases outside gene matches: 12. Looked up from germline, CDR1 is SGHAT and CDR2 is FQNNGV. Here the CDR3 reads CASSLTGTGILNEQFF. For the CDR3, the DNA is TGTGCCAGCAGCCTCACCGGGACAGGGATTTTGAATGAGCAGTTCTTC.

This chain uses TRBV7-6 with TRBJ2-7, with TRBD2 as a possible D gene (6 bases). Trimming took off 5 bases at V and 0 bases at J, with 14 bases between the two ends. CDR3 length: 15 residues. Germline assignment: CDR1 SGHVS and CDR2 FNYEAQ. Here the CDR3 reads CASSPRGRSSYEQYF. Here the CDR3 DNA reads TGTGCCAGCAGCCCGCGGGGTCGGAGCTCCTACGAGCAGTACTTC.

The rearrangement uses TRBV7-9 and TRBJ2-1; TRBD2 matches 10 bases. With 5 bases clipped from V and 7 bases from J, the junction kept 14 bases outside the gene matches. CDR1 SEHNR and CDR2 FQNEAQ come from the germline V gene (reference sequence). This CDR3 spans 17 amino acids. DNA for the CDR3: TGTGCCAGCAGCGAGACTAGCGGGCCTATCTACTTTAATGAGCAGTTCTTC. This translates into CASSETSGPIYFNEQFF.

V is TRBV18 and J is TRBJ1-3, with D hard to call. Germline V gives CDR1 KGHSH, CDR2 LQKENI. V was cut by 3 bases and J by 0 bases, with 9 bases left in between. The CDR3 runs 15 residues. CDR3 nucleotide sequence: TGTGCCAGCTCACCTCCCCTTTTCTCTGGAAACACCATATATTTT. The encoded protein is CASSPPLFSGNTIYF.

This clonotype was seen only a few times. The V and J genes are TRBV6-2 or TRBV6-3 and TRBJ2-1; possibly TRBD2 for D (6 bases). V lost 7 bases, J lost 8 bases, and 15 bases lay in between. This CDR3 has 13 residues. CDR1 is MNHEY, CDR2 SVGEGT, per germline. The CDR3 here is CASTSRGTHEQFF. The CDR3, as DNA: TGTGCCAGCACTTCACGGGGGACCCATGAGCAGTTCTTC.

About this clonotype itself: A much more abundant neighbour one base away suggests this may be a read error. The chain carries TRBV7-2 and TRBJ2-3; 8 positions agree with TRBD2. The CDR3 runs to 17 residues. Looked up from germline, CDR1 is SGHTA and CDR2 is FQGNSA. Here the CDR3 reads CASSPARRRGAFSTKYF. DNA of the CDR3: TGTGCCAGCAGCCCCGCCCGCCGGCGGGGGGCCTTCTCTACGAAGTATTTT.

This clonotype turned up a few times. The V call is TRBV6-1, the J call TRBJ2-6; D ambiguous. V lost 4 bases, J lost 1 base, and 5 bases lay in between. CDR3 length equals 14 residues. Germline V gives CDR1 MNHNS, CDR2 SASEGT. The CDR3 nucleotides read TGTGCCAGCAGTGTGCCTTCTGGGGCCAACGTCCTGACTTTC. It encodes CASSVPSGANVLTF.

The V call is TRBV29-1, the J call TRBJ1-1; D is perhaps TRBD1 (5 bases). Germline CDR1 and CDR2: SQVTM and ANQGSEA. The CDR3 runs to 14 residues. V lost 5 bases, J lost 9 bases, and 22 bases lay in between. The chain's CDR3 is CSVRTPGGSSKAFF. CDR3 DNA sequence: TGCAGCGTTAGGACCCCGGGGGGTTCTTCCAAAGCTTTCTTT.

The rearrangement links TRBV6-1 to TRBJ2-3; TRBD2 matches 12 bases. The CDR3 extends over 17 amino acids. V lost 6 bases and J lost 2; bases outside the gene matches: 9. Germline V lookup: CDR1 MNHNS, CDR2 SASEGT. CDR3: CASRPSTSGGHTDTQYF. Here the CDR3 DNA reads TGTGCCAGCAGGCCATCGACTAGCGGGGGACACACAGATACGCAGTATTTT.

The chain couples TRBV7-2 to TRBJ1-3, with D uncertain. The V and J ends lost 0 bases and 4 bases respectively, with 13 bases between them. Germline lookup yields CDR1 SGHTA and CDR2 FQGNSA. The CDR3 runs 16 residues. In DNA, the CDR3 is TGTGCCAGCAGCTTAGCGACCGAGGGATCCGGAAACACCATATATTTT. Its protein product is CASSLATEGSGNTIYF.

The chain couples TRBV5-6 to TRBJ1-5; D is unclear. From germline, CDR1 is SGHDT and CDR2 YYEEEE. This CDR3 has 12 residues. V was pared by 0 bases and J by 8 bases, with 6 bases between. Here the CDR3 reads CASSLGSEPQHF. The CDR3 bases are TGTGCCAGCAGCTTGGGCTCGGAGCCCCAGCATTTT.

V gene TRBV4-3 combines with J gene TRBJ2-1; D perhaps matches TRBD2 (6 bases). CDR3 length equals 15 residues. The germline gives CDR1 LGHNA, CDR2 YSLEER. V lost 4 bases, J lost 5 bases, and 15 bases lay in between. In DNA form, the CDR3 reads TGCGCCAGCAGCCTGGTTGGTAGCGGTAACAATGAGCAGTTCTTC. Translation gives CASSLVGSGNNEQFF.

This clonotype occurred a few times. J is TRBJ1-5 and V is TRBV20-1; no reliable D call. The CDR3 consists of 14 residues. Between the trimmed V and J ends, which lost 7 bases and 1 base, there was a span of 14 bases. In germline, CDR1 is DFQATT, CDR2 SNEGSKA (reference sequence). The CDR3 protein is CSGRAGWSNQPQHF. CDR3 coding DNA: TGCAGTGGAAGGGCTGGCTGGAGCAATCAGCCCCAGCATTTT.

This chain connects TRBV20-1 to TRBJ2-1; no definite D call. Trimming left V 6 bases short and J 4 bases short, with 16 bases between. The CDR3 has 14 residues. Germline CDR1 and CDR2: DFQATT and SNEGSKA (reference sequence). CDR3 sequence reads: CSATTIPLYNEQFF. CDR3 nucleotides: TGCAGTGCCACAACTATCCCCCTTTACAATGAGCAGTTCTTC.

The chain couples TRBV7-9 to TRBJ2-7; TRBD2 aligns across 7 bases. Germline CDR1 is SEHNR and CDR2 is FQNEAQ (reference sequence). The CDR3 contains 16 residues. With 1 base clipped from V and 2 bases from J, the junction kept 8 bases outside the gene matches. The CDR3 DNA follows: TGTGCCAGCAGCTTAGAGAAGCGGGGAGCCCCCTACGAGCAGTACTTC. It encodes CASSLEKRGAPYEQYF.

CDR3 in amino acids: CASSLGVLDTEAFF. The CDR3 DNA reads as TGTGCCAGCAGCTTAGGGGTGCTGGACACTGAAGCTTTCTTT. The rearrangement links TRBV7-8 to TRBJ1-1; D is unclear. Trimming removed 1 base at V and 3 bases at J, with 9 bases between. The CDR3 covers 14 residues. Germline CDR1 and CDR2: SGHVS and FQNEAQ.

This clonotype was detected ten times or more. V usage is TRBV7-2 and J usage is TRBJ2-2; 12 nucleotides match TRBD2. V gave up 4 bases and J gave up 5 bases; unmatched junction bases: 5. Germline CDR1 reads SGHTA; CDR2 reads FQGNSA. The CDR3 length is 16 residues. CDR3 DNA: TGTGCCAGCAGCTCCACTAGCGGGGGGTTGACCGGGGAGCTGTTTTTT. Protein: CASSSTSGGLTGELFF.

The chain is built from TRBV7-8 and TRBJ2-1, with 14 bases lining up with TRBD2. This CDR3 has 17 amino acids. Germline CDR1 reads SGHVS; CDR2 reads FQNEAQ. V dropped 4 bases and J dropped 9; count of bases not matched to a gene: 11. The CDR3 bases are TGTGCCAGCAGCTCACGGACTAGCGGGAGGATCGGTGGTGAGCAGTTCTTC. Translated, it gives CASSSRTSGRIGGEQFF.

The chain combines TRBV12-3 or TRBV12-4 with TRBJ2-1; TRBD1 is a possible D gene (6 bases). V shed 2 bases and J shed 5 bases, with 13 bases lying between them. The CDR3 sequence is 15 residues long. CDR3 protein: CASSLYRAMDNEQFF. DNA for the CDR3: TGTGCCAGCAGTTTATACAGGGCAATGGACAATGAGCAGTTCTTC.

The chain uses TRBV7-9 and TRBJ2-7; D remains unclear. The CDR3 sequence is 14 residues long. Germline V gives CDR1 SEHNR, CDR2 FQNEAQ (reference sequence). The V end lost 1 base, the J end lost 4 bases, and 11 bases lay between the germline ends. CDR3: CASSLEWADYEQYF. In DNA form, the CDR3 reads TGTGCCAGCAGCTTAGAGTGGGCAGATTACGAGCAGTACTTC.

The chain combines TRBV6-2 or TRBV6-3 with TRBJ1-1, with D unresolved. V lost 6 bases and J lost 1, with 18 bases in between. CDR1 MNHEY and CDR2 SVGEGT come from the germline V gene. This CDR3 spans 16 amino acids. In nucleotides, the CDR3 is TGTGCCAGCAGCCTTCGCCGGGTAAGAACGAACACTGAAGCTTTCTTT. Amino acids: CASSLRRVRTNTEAFF.

The CDR3 DNA follows: TGTGCCAGCAGCCCCTACCTTACTAGCGGGGGATACAATGAGCAGTTCTTC. Protein product: CASSPYLTSGGYNEQFF. The genes are TRBV11-2 and TRBJ2-1, with TRBD2 identical over 11 bases. The CDR3 is 17 residues long. J gave up 4 bases and V 5 bases, and 10 bases lay outside the gene matches. Germline CDR1 and CDR2: SGHAT and FQNNGV.

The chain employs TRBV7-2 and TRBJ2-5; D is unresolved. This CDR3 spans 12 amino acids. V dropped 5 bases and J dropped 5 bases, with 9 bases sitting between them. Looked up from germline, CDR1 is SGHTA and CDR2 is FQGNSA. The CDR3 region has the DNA TGTGCCAGCAGCGTACCGATGGAGACCCAGTACTTC. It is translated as CASSVPMETQYF.

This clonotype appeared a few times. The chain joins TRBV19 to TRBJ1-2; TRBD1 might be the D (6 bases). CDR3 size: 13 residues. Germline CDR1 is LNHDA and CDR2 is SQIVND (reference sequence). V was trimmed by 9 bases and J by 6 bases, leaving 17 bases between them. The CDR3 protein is CASLLQGIHGYTF. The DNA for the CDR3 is TGTGCCAGCCTCTTACAGGGTATCCATGGCTACACCTTC.

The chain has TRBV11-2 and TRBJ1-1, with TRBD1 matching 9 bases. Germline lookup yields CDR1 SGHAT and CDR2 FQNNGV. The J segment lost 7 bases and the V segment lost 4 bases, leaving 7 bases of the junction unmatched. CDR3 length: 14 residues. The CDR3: CASSSGQGSVEAFF. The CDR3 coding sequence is TGTGCCAGCAGCTCCGGACAGGGGTCTGTTGAAGCTTTCTTT.